Listed below are T cell receptor beta chains from one sample, sequenced in a study of circulating and synovial CD4+ cells in juvenile arthritis. The method was immunoSEQ multiplex PCR; TCRdb's version includes in-frame clones alone and lacks a portion of them. The data show some 33,000 clones, around 96% seen once. The sample was CD4+ T cells from blood. These receptors were obtained from a human donor with juvenile idiopathic arthritis. CDR3s include the opening cysteine and the closing phenylalanine or tryptophan. The D gene is left open where the match is weak. Size tells how often a clone was seen (once, few, many) or the class of an expanded clone, and some rows leave it out.

D: TRBD1; V: TRBV7-2; J: TRBJ2-7; size: -; DNA: TGTGCCAGCAGCTTTAGAGGACAGGGGGTATACTACGAGCAGTACTTC; CDR3: CASSFRGQGVYYEQYF
D: -; V: TRBV6-4; J: TRBJ1-1; size: -; DNA: TGTGCCAGCAGTGACTCTTTTCGCGGGGGCACTGAAGCTTTCTTT; CDR3: CASSDSFRGGTEAFF
D: TRBD2; V: TRBV29-1; J: TRBJ2-5; size: -; DNA: TGCAGCGTTTCTCGGGGGGGGGAAGAGACCCAGTACTTC; CDR3: CSVSRGGEETQYF
D: -; V: TRBV7-3; J: TRBJ1-2; size: once; DNA: TGTGCCAGCAGCTTCGAGTTGAACTATGACTACACCTTC; CDR3: CASSFELNYDYTF
D: -; V: TRBV21-1; J: TRBJ1-2; size: -; DNA: TGTGCCAGCAGCAAAGGGGAGGGGCCAGGGGAGGGCTATGGCTACACCTTC; CDR3: CASSKGEGPGEGYGYTF
D: TRBD1; V: TRBV5-6; J: TRBJ1-2; size: -; DNA: TGTGCCAGCAGCTTGGATGACAGGGTAGGGGGCGGCTACACCTTC; CDR3: CASSLDDRVGGGYTF
D: -; V: TRBV7-8; J: TRBJ2-7; size: -; DNA: TGTGCCAGCAGCTTAAACAATTGGATCCTCGGGGGCGAGCAGTACTTC; CDR3: CASSLNNWILGGEQYF
D: TRBD1; V: TRBV7-2; J: TRBJ2-7; size: -; DNA: TGTGCCAGCACCGCGACAGGGGGTTATGGCGAGCAGTACTTC; CDR3: CASTATGGYGEQYF
D: TRBD1; V: TRBV12-5; J: TRBJ1-5; size: -; DNA: TGTGCTAGTGGTTTGTCAACAGGGGCGAGACAGCCCCAGCATTTT; CDR3: CASGLSTGARQPQHF
D: TRBD1; V: TRBV7-3; J: TRBJ2-1; size: -; DNA: TGTGCCAGCAGTTACACAGGGGGCGCGACACACAATGAGCAGTTCTTC; CDR3: CASSYTGGATHNEQFF
D: -; V: TRBV12-5; J: TRBJ2-4; size: -; DNA: TGTGCTAGTCACCGGGACACAGCCAAAAACATTCAGTACTTC; CDR3: CASHRDTAKNIQYF